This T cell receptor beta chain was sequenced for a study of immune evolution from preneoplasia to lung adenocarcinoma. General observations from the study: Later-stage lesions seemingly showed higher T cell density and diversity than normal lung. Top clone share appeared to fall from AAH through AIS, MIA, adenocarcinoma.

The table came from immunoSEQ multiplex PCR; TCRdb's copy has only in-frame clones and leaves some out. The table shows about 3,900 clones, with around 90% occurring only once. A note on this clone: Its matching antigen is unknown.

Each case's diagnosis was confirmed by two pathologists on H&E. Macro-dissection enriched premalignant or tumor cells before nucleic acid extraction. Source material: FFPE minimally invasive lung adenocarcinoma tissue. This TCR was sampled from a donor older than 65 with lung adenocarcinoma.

In DNA form, the CDR3 reads TGTGCCAGCAGTGCCGAGAGTGGTGGGGTCGATGGCTACACCTTC. This codes for CASSAESGGVDGYTF. V and J are TRBV6-1 and TRBJ1-2; D remains ambiguous. The CDR3 is 15 amino acids. The V end was cut by 4 bases, the J end by 6 bases, with 18 bases between. CDR1 is MNHNS, CDR2 SASEGT, per germline.